These T cell receptor beta chains were read from a single sample in a study of PD-L1 blockade in urothelial cancer. TCRdb keeps only in-frame clones here, not all; method: immunoSEQ multiplex PCR. Counted here are about 48,000 clones, 75% to 90% occurring once; the ten biggest clones make up 10%. The sample was PBMCs, taken around atezolizumab (anti-PD-L1) treatment. The receptor source for this set is a man between 60 and 75 years old with urothelial cancer. The CDR3 runs from the conserved cysteine through the conserved F or W.

TRBV7-3 CASSLVGGVNNEQFF
TRBV19 CASSSRPGELFF
TRBV6-6 CASRSHSGRTDTQYF
TRBV10-3 CAISETEAEAFF
TRBV19 CASSPPQGRVGYTF
TRBV6-5 CASSARQGITEAFF
TRBV6-6 CASSPPIIRGGYEQYF
TRBV7-8 CASSLAGGMNTEAFF
TRBV30 CAWSVTGGWNEQFF
TRBV5-1 CASRADRPYEQYF
TRBV6-1 CASSVGAGEKLFF
TRBV19 CASRGQGADTQYF
TRBV6-5 CASRTTYSGANVLTF
TRBV5-1 CASSVAGGHTDTQYF
TRBV7-3 CASSLLGTGGLGLSEAFF
TRBV6-5 CASSYAGTETQYF
TRBV4-1 CASSQDNISGYTF
TRBV4-3 CASSQRGTPYNEQFF
TRBV9 CASSVVTAGTGHPDTQYF
TRBV5-1 CASSSRPLDGRSTDTQYF
TRBV5-1 CASSLRTGSTDTQYF
TRBV28 CASSISGGAGYTF
TRBV29-1 CSAGQLNEKLFF
TRBV29-1 CSVVTDYNTEAFF
TRBV21-1 CASSKGGGHEQFF
TRBV6-5 CASSYSEVPVETQYF
TRBV30 CAWTPGGHFTDTQYF
TRBV5-1 CASSLSGTGAGEQYF
TRBV9 CASSVRSGRSNQPQHF
TRBV11-3 CASSRQGMSEQFF
TRBV27 CASSSRTGGYYGYTF
TRBV7-8 CASSTNREKLFF
TRBV7-2 CASSLVGSGGANEQFF
TRBV7-9 CASSKTGTDTQYF
TRBV5-1 CASSLALRANEQFF
TRBV29-1 CSVPGQGSSVDYGYTF
TRBV30 CAWRHQGQGSGNTIYF
TRBV29-1 CSVEETGQGPQHF
TRBV4-1 CASSQDAAGNYGYTF
TRBV5-8 CASSLDTTHEQYF
TRBV27 CASSFLGVREKLFF
TRBV28 CASRTWGQGNIQYF
TRBV5-6 CASSLWGGGKRETQYF
TRBV18 CASWEGWGTEAFF
TRBV20-1 CSARGQDEQYF
TRBV28 CASSFEGDTEAFF
TRBV7-2 CASAGRLNTEAFF
TRBV30 CAWSRNRLAGEQFF
TRBV6-1 CASSPEVTGRTEAFF
TRBV6-6 CASIPGQGGQPQHF
TRBV2 CASGGLAGGTGELFF
TRBV2 CASTRQAHSGNTIYF
TRBV18 CASSPLGQGGTEAFF
TRBV10-3 CAIRTGNTEAFF
TRBV6-6 CASKGQSVSQLFF
TRBV30 CAWKGGRATEAFF
TRBV12-5 CASGPSGGDEQFF